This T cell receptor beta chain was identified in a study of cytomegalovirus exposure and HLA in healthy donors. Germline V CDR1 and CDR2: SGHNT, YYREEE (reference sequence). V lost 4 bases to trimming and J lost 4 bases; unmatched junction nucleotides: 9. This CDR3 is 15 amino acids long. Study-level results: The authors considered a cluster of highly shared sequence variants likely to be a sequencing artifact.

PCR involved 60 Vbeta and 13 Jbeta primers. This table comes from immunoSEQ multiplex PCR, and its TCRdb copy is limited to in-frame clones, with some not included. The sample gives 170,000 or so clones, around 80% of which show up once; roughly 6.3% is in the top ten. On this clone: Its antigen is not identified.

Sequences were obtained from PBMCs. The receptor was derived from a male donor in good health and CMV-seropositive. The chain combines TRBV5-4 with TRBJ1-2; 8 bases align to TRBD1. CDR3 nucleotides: TGTGCCAGCAGCGCCGCCGCAGGGGGCATCTATGGCTACACCTTC. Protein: CASSAAAGGIYGYTF.